What follows are 5 T cell receptor beta chains derived from one specimen sequenced in a study of CD8 T cells in ankylosing spondylitis. Whole-study findings and limits: It appeared that ankylosing spondylitis blood was characterized by a TCR beta motif of under ten highly homologous variants.

TCRdb re-analysed the 5' RACE reads in MiXCR, keeping a single row per CDR3 protein. The repertoire holds 500,000 to 650,000 distinct CDR3 sequences, with about 5% as singletons. Which antigens these TCRs recognize remains unknown. Sequenced sample: blood, either unsorted or a sorted T cell fraction (not recorded which). The receptor source for this set is a male donor with ankylosing spondylitis.

In this sample, this clonotype turned up many times. This rearrangement joins TRBV20-1 to TRBJ2-7; TRBD2 matches 8 bases. CDR3 length: 11 residues. Germline CDR1 DFQATT, CDR2 SNEGSKA (reference sequence). V shed 5 bases, J shed 3 bases, and the junction held 0 bases outside the gene matches. This CDR3 is CSAGTSYEQYF. DNA for the CDR3: TGCAGTGCTGGGACTAGCTACGAGCAGTACTTC.

There are many counts of this clonotype. The chain employs TRBV5-4 and TRBJ2-2, with TRBD1 as a possible D gene (6 bases). Germline CDR1 SGHNT, CDR2 YYREEE (reference sequence). The CDR3 totals 19 residues. The V end lost 3 bases, the J end lost 4 bases, and 25 bases lay between the germline ends. The DNA for the CDR3 is TGTGCCAGCAGCTCCCATCAACAGGGTGTATCAGTACGCACCGGGGAGCTGTTTTTT. This sequence encodes CASSSHQQGVSVRTGELFF.

This clonotype came up many times. The rearrangement uses TRBV20-1 and TRBJ2-7, with D maybe TRBD2 (6 bases). The CDR3 contains 14 residues. Germline CDR1 is DFQATT and CDR2 is SNEGSKA (reference sequence). V was shortened by 5 bases and J by 3 bases, with 17 bases between the two germline ends. The chain's CDR3 is CSAQDSGRRYEQYF. The CDR3, as DNA: TGCAGTGCTCAGGACTCCGGGAGACGCTACGAGCAGTACTTC.

This clonotype has more than one count but fewer than ten. The chain joins TRBV7-2 to TRBJ2-5; 8 bases agree with TRBD2. Germline V gives CDR1 SGHTA, CDR2 FQGNSA. V dropped 7 bases and J dropped 2; count of bases not matched to a gene: 9. The CDR3 covers 15 residues. CDR3 sequence reads: CASTPGSSGQETQYF. CDR3 DNA sequence: TGTGCCAGCACCCCAGGGTCTAGCGGGCAAGAGACCCAGTACTTC.

This clonotype has at least ten counts. The CDR3 loop is CASSRTGTGTSGAGELFF. CDR3 nucleotides: TGCGCCAGCAGCCGTACCGGGACAGGGACTAGCGGGGCCGGGGAGCTGTTTTTT. The chain links TRBV5-1 to TRBJ2-2; 13 nucleotides line up with TRBD2. J lost 6 bases, V lost 4 bases, and 12 bases had no gene match. This CDR3 has 18 amino acids. Germline lookup yields CDR1 SGHRS and CDR2 YFSETQ.